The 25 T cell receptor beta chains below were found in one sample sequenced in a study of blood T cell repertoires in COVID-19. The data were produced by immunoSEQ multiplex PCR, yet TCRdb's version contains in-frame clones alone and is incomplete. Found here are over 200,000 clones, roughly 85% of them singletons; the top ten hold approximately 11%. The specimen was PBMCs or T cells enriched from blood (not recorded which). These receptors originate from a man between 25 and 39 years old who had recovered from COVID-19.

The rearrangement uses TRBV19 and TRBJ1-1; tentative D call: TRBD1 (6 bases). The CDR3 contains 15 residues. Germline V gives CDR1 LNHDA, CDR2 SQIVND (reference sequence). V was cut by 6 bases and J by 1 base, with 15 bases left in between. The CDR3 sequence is CASRGSRGRNTEAFF. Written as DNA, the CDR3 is TGTGCCAGTAGAGGGTCCAGGGGCCGGAACACTGAAGCTTTCTTT.

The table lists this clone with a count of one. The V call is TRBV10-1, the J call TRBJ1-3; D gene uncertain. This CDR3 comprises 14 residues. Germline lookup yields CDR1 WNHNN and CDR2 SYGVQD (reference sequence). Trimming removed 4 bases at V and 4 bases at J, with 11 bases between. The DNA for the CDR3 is TGCGCCAGCAGTGGGGGAGGAAACGGAAACACCATATATTTT. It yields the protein CASSGGGNGNTIYF.

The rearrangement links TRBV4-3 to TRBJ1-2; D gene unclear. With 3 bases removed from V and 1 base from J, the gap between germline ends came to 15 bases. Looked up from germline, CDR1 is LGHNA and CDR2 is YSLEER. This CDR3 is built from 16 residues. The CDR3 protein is CASSQTNSNHNYGYTF. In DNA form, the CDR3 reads TGCGCCAGCAGCCAGACCAACAGCAACCATAACTATGGCTACACCTTC.

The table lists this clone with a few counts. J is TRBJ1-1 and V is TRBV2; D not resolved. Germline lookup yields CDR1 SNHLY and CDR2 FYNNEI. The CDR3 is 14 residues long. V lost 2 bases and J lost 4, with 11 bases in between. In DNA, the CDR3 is TGTGCCAGCAGTGAATTCTCCGGGATCACTGAAGCTTTCTTT. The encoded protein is CASSEFSGITEAFF.

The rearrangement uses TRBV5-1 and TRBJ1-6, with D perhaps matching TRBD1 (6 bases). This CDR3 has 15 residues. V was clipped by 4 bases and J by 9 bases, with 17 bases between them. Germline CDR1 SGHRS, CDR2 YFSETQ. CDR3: CASSPEGGGRSPLHF. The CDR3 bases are TGCGCCAGCAGCCCCGAGGGAGGGGGTCGTTCACCCCTCCACTTT.

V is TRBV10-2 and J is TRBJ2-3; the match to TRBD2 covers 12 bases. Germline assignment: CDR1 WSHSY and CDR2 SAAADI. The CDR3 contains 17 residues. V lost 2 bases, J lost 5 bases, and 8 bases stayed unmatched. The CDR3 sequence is CASSEIKTSGSEDTQYF. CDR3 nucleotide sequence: TGCGCCAGCAGTGAGATAAAGACTAGCGGGAGTGAAGATACGCAGTATTTT.

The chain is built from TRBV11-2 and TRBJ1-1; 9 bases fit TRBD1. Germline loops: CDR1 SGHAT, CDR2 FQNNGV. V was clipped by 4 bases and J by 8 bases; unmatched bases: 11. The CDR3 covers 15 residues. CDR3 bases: TGTGCCAGCAGCTCACAAGGGACAGGGTCTAGAGAAGCTTTCTTT. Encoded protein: CASSSQGTGSREAFF. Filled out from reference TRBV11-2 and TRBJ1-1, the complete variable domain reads EAGVAQSPRYKIIEKRQSVAFWCNPISGHATLYWYQQILGQGPKLLIQFQNNGVVDDSQLPKDRFSAERLKGVDSTLKIQPAKLEDSAVYLCASSSQGTGSREAFFGQGTRLTVV.

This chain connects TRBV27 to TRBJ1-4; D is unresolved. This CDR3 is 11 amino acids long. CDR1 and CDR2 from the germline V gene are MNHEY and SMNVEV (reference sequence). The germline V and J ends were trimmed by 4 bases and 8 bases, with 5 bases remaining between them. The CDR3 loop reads CASSSREKLFF. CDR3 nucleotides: TGTGCCAGCAGTTCGAGGGAAAAACTGTTTTTT.

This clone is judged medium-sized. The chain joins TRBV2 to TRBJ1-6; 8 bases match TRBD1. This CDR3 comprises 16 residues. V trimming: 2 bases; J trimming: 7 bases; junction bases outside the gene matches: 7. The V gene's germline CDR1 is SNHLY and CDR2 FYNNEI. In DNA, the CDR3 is TGTGCCAGCAGTGAACCCGGGACAGGAGGAAATTCACCCCTCCACTTT. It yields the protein CASSEPGTGGNSPLHF.

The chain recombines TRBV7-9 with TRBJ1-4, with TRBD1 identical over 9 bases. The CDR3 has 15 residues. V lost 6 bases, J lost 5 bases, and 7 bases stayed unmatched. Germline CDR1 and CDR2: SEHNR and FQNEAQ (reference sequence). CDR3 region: CASRPVGTGNEKLFF. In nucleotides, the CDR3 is TGTGCCAGCAGACCCGTCGGGACAGGGAATGAAAAACTGTTTTTT.

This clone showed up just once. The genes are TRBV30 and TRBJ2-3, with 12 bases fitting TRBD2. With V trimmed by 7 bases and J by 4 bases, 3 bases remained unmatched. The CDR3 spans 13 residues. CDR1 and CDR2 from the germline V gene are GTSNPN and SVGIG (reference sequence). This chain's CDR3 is CALSSGGADTQYF. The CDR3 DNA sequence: TGTGCCTTGTCTAGCGGGGGGGCAGATACGCAGTATTTT.

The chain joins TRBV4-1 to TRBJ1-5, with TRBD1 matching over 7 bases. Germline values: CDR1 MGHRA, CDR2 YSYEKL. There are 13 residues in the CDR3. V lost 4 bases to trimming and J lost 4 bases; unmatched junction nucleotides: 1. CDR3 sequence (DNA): TGCGCCAGCAGCCCGGGACAGAATCAGCCCCAGCATTTT. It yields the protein CASSPGQNQPQHF.

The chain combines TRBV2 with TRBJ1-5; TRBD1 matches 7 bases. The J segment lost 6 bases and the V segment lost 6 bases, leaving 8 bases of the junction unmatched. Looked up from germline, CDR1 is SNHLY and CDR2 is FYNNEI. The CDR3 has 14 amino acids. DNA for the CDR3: TGTGCCAGCAGGTGGACAGGCCTTGGTCAGCCCCAGCATTTT. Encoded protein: CASRWTGLGQPQHF.

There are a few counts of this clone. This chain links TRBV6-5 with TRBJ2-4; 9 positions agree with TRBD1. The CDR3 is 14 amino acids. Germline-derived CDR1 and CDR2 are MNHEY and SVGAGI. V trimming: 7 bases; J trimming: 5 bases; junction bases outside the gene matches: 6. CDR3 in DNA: TGTGCCAGCACCTCGACAGGGGGTCAAAACATTCAGTACTTC. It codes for CASTSTGGQNIQYF.

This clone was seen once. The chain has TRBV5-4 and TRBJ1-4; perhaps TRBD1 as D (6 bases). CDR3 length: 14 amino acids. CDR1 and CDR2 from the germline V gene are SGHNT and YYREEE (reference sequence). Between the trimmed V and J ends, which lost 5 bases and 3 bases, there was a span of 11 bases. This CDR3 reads CASRVDSSNEKLFF. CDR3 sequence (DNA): TGTGCCAGCAGGGTGGACAGCTCTAATGAAAAACTGTTTTTT.

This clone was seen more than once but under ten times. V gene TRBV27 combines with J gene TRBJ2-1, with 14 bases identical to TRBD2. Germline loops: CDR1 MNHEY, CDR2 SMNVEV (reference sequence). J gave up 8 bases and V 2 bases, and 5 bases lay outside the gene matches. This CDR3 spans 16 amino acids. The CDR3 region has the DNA TGTGCCAGCAGTTTAGCGACTAGCGGGGGGGTGGATGAGCAGTTCTTC. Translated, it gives CASSLATSGGVDEQFF.

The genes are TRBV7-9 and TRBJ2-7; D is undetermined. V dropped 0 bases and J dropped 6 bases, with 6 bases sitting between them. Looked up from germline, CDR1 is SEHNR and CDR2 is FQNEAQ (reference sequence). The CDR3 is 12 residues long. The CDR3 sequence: CASSLAGSEQYF. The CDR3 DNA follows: TGTGCCAGCAGCTTAGCGGGCAGCGAGCAGTACTTC.

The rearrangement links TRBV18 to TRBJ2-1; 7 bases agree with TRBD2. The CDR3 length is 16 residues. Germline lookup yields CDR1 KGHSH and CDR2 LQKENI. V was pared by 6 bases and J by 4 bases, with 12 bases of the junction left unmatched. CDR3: CASSRVAGDLYNEQFF. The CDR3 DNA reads TGTGCCAGCTCGCGGGTGGCGGGAGACCTGTACAATGAGCAGTTCTTC.

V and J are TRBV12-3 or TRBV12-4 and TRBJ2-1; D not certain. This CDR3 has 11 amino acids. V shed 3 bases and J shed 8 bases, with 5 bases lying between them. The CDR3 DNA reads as TGTGCCAGCAGTTTGAGGTATGAGCAGTTCTTC. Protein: CASSLRYEQFF.

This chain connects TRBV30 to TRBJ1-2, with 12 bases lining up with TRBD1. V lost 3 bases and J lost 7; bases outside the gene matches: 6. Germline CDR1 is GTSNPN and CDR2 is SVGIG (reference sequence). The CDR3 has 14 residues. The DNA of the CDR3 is TGTGCCTGGAGGACCGGGACAGGGGGCGGTGGCTACACCTTC. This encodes CAWRTGTGGGGYTF. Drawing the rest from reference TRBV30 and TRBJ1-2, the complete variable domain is SQTIHQWPATLVQPVGSPLSLECTVEGTSNPNLYWYRQAAGRGLQLLFYSVGIGQISSEVPQNLSASRPQDRQFILSSKKLLLSDSGFYLCAWRTGTGGGGYTFGSGTRLTVV.

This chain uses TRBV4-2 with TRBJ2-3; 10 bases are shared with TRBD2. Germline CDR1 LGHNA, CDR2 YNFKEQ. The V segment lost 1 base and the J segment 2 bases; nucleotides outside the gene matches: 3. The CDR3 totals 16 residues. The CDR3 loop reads CASSQGTSGATDTQYF. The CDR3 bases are TGTGCCAGCAGCCAAGGCACTAGCGGGGCCACAGATACGCAGTATTTT.

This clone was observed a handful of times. CDR3 residues: CASSDGSERDGVGEQFF. DNA of the CDR3: TGTGCCAGCAGTGACGGTTCGGAGCGGGACGGCGTGGGTGAGCAGTTCTTC. The genes are TRBV6-4 and TRBJ2-1, with TRBD2 matching 7 bases. Trimming cost V 2 bases and J 9 bases; bases outside gene matches: 16. The length of the CDR3 is 17 residues. CDR1 MRHNA and CDR2 SNTAGT come from the germline V gene.

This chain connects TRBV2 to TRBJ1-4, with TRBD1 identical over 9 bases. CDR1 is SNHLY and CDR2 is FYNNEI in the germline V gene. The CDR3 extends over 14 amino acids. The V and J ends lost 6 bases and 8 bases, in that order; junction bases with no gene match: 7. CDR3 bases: TGTGCCAGCAGCCTGAACAGGGGGCGGGAAAAACTGTTTTTT. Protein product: CASSLNRGREKLFF.

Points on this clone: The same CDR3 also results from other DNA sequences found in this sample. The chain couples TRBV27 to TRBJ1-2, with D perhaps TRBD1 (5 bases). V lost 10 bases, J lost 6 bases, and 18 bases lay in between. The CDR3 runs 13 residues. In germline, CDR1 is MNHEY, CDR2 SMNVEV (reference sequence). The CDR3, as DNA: TGTGCCACTCGAAACCGGGGGTCGGATGGCTACACCTTC. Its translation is CATRNRGSDGYTF.

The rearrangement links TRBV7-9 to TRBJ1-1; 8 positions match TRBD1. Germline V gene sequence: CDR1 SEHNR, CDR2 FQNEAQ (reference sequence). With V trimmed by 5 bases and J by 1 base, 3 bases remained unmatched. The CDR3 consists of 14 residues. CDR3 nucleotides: TGTGCCAGCAGCGCTCAGGGGGCGAACACTGAAGCTTTCTTT. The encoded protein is CASSAQGANTEAFF.